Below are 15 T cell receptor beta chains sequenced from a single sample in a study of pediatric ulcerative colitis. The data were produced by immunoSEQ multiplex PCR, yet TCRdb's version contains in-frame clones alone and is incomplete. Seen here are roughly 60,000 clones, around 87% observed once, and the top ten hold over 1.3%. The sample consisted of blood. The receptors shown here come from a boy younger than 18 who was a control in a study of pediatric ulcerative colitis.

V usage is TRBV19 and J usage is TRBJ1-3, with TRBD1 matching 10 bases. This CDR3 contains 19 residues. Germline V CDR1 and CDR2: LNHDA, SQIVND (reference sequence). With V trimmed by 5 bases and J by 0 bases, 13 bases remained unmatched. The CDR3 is CASSPGTGDEIGSGNTIYF. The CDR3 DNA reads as TGTGCCAGTAGTCCCGGGACAGGGGATGAGATTGGCTCTGGAAACACCATATATTTT. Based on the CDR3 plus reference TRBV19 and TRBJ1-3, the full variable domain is DGGITQSPKYLFRKEGQNVTLSCEQNLNHDAMYWYRQDPGQGLRLIYYSQIVNDFQKGDIAEGYSVSREKKESFPLTVTSAQKNPTAFYLCASSPGTGDEIGSGNTIYFGEGSWLTVV.

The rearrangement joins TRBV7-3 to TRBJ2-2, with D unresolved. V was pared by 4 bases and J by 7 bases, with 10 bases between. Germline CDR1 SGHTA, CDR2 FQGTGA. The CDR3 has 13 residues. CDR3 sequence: CASSSTFGGELFF. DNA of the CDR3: TGTGCCAGCAGCTCGACTTTTGGCGGGGAGCTGTTTTTT.

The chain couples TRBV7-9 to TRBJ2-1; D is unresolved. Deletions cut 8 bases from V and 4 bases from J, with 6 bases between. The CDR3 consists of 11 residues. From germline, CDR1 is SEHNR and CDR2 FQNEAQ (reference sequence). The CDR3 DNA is TGTGCCAGCTCGGTTTACAATGAGCAGTTCTTC. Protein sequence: CASSVYNEQFF.

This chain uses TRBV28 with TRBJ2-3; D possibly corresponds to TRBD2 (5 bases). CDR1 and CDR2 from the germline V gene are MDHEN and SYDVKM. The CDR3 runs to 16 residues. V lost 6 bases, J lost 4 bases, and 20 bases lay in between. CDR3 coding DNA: TGTGCCAGCAGCGATACTTACTCGGAGCGGTCAGATACGCAGTATTTT. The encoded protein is CASSDTYSERSDTQYF.

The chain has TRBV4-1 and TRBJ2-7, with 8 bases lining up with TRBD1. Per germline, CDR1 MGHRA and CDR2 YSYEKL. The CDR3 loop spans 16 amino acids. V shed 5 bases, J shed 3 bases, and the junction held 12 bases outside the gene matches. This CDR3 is CASSSQDRAVFYEQYF. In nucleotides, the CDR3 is TGCGCCAGCAGCTCCCAGGACAGGGCTGTATTCTACGAGCAGTACTTC.

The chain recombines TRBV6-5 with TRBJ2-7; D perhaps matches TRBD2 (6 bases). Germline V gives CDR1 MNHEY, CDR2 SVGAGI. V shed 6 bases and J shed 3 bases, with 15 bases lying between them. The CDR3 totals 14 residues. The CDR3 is CASSRGTRDYEQYF. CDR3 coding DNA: TGTGCCAGCAGCCGGGGGACTCGGGACTACGAGCAGTACTTC.

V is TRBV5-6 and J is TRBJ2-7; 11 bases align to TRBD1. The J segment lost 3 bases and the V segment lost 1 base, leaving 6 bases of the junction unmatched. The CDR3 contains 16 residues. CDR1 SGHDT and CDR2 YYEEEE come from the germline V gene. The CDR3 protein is CASSLLIGTGGYEQYF. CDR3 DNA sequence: TGTGCCAGCAGCTTGCTTATCGGGACAGGGGGCTACGAGCAGTACTTC.

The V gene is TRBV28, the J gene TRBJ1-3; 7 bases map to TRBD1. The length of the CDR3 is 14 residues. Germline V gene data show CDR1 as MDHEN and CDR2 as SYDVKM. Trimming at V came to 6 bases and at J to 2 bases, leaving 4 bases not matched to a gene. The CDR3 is CASSPRGPGNTIYF. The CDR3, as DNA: TGTGCCAGCAGCCCAAGGGGGCCTGGAAACACCATATATTTT.

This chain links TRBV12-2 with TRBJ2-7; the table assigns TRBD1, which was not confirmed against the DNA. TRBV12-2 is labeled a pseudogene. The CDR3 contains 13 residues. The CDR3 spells CASRSGRTYEQYF. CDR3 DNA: TGTGCAAGTCGCTCAGGCCGTACGTACGAGCAGTACTTC.

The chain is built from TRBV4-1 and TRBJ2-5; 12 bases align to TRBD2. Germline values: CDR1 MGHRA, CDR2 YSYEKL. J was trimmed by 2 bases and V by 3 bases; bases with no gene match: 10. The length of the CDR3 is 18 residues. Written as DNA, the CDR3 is TGCGCCAGCAGCCAGAGAGGTCGGACTAGCGGGATTCAAGAGACCCAGTACTTC. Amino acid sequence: CASSQRGRTSGIQETQYF.

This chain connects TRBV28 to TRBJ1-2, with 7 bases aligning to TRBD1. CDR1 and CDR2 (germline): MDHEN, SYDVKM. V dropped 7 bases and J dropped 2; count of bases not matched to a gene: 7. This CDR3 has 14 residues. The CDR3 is CASTSQGENYGYTF. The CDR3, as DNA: TGTGCCAGCACCAGTCAGGGGGAGAACTATGGCTACACCTTC.

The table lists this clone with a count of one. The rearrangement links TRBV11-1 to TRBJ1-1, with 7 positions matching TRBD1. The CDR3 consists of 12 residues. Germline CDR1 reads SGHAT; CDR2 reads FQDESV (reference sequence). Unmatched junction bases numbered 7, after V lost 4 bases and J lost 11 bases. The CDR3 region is CASSSAQGEAFF. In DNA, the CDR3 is TGTGCCAGCAGCTCAGCTCAGGGGGAGGCTTTCTTT.

The CDR3 coding sequence is TGTGCCACCCACAGGACAGGGAACACCGGGGAGCTGTTTTTT. Its protein is CATHRTGNTGELFF. This chain uses TRBV6-1 with TRBJ2-2; 7 bases align to TRBD1. The CDR3 runs to 14 residues. The germline gives CDR1 MNHNS, CDR2 SASEGT. J gave up 1 base and V 10 bases, and 6 bases lay outside the gene matches.

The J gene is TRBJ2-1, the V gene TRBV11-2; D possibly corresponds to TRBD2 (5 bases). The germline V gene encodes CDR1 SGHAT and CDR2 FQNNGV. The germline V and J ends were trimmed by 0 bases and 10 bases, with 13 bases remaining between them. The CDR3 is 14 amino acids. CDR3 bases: TGTGCCAGCAGCTTAGAGGCGGGCTCGTGGGAGCAGTTCTTC. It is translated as CASSLEAGSWEQFF.

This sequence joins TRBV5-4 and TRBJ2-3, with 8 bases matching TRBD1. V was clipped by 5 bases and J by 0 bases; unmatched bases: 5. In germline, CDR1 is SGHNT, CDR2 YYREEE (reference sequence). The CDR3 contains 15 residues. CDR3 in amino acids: CASSPGGASTDTQYF. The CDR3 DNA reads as TGTGCCAGCAGTCCAGGGGGCGCAAGCACAGATACGCAGTATTTT.